This T cell receptor beta chain came from a study of blood T cell repertoires in COVID-19. Study in general: The cDNA or gDNA used as material had been derived from T cells, B-cell-depleted T cells, or PBMCs.

How the authors handled the data: Amplification of reference gene primers was used by the study to estimate nucleated cell counts. Profiling relied on immunoSEQ multiplex PCR, and the TCRdb table lists in-frame clones only, not all of them. V, J and clone size are taken as reported in that table, and D and trimming were inferred from the DNA itself. The table shows 95,000 to 150,000 clones, with more than 75% occurring only once. The CDR3 consists of 16 residues. The V end was cut by 2 bases, the J end by 2 bases, with 15 bases between. Germline assignment: CDR1 SGHRS and CDR2 YFSETQ. Sequenced input: peripheral blood. This TCR was recovered from a human donor in a cohort sampled during active COVID-19. The chain combines TRBV5-1 with TRBJ2-3, with a weak D call TRBD2 (5 bases). CDR3 sequence reads: CASSFSPAGHTDTQYF. CDR3 in DNA: TGCGCCAGCAGCTTTAGTCCCGCGGGCCACACAGATACGCAGTATTTT. The variable domain in full, with the rest retrieved from reference TRBV5-1 and TRBJ2-3, is KAGVTQTPRYLIKTRGQQVTLSCSPISGHRSVSWYQQTPGQGLQFLFEYFSETQRNKGNFPGRFSGRQFSNSRSEMNVSTLELGDSALYLCASSFSPAGHTDTQYFGPGTRLTVL.